The rows below give T cell receptor beta chains drawn from one sample of a study of blood T cell repertoires in COVID-19. The assay was immunoSEQ multiplex PCR, and TCRdb's table has in-frame clones only and misses some. The sample lists some 230,000 clones; 80% to 90% were seen once. The sequenced sample was PBMCs or T cells enriched from blood (not recorded which). Receptors originate from a woman younger than 30 in a cohort exposed to, infected with or recovered from COVID-19 (not recorded which). The CDR3 runs from the conserved cysteine through the conserved F or W. D genes are given only for firm matches. Clone size is shown for a subset of rows, as once, few, many or a class of expanded clone.

>TRBJ2-7|TRBV28|TRBD2|.|15
CATHWGSGGAGEQYF
TGTGCCACTCACTGGGGTAGCGGGGGGGCGGGCGAGCAGTACTTC
>TRBJ2-7|TRBV7-9|.|.|12
CASSPDSNEQYF
TGTGCCAGCAGCCCGGACAGCAACGAGCAGTACTTC
>TRBJ1-3|TRBV5-1|.|once|13
CASAEISGNTIYF
TGCGCCAGCGCGGAGATCTCTGGAAACACCATATATTTT
>TRBJ2-2|TRBV2|TRBD2|.|17
CASSFLTSGVFTGELFF
TGTGCCAGCAGTTTTCTTACTAGCGGGGTTTTCACCGGGGAGCTGTTTTTT
>TRBJ2-1|TRBV19|.|.|13
CASSDFQGREQFF
TGTGCCAGTAGCGATTTCCAGGGTCGGGAGCAGTTCTTC
>TRBJ1-1|TRBV7-9|.|.|14
CASSLKLGSTEAFF
TGTGCCAGCAGCCTAAAGCTGGGCAGCACTGAAGCTTTCTTT
>TRBJ1-5|TRBV5-1|.|.|18
CASSLSMESPYSNQPQHF
TGCGCCAGCAGCTTGTCGATGGAGAGCCCTTATAGCAATCAGCCCCAGCATTTT
>TRBJ2-2|TRBV7-3|.|.|16
CASSPSRDINTGELFF
TGTGCCAGCAGCCCTAGCCGGGACATTAACACCGGGGAGCTGTTTTTT
>TRBJ2-7|TRBV18|TRBD2|once|16
CASSPPTSGGPGEQYF
TGTGCCAGCTCACCACCTACTAGCGGGGGGCCAGGGGAGCAGTACTTC
>TRBJ1-2|TRBV25-1|.|.|16
CASSDSALGPLGGYTF
TGTGCCAGCAGTGACTCTGCCCTGGGGCCCCTGGGTGGCTACACCTTC
>TRBJ2-2|TRBV30|TRBD1|.|19
CAWSVQTPSTGVHTGELFF
TGTGCCTGGAGTGTACAAACCCCCTCGACAGGGGTTCACACCGGGGAGCTGTTTTTT
>TRBJ1-3|TRBV18|TRBD1|.|15
CASSPGQGSGNTIYF
TGTGCCAGCTCACCGGGACAGGGCTCTGGAAACACCATATATTTT
>TRBJ2-7|TRBV9|TRBD2|.|15
CASSASGTSGYEQYF
TGTGCCAGCAGCGCCTCCGGGACTAGCGGCTACGAGCAGTACTTC
>TRBJ1-4|TRBV6-5|.|.|13
CASAITGNEKLFF
TGTGCCAGCGCGATAACAGGGAATGAAAAACTGTTTTTT
>TRBJ2-1|TRBV5-1|.|.|13
CASSVDSYNEQFF
TGCGCCAGCAGCGTGGACAGCTACAATGAGCAGTTCTTC
>TRBJ1-5|TRBV24-1|.|.|13
CATTGSGNQPQHF
TGTGCCACCACAGGGTCGGGCAATCAGCCCCAGCATTTT
>TRBJ2-5|TRBV7-6|TRBD1|.|15
CASSLGLTGQETQYF
TGTGCCAGCAGCTTGGGGTTGACAGGGCAAGAGACCCAGTACTTC
>TRBJ2-5|TRBV6-1|TRBD2|.|15
CASSEEAGGQETQYF
TGTGCCAGCAGTGAAGAAGCGGGGGGGCAAGAGACCCAGTACTTC
>TRBJ1-3|TRBV6-5|.|.|15
CASSPQDTSGNTIYF
TGTGCCAGCAGCCCCCAGGACACCTCTGGAAACACCATATATTTT
>TRBJ2-2|TRBV11-3|TRBD2|.|16
CASSSWTSGKTGELFF
TGTGCCAGCAGCTCATGGACTAGCGGGAAAACCGGGGAGCTGTTTTTT
>TRBJ1-1|TRBV6-5|TRBD1|.|13
CASRGQSITEAFF
TGTGCCAGTAGGGGACAGTCAATAACTGAAGCTTTCTTT
>TRBJ2-1|TRBV9|.|once|14
CASSVWTWSNEQFF
TGTGCCAGCAGCGTATGGACATGGTCCAATGAGCAGTTCTTC
>TRBJ1-5|TRBV2|TRBD1|.|12
CASRDRGQPQHF
TGTGCCAGCAGGGACAGGGGTCAGCCCCAGCATTTT
>TRBJ2-7|TRBV12-3/TRBV12-4|.|.|11
CASSSAYEQYF
TGTGCCAGCAGTTCTGCCTACGAGCAGTACTTC
>TRBJ2-7|TRBV14|TRBD2|.|15
CASSHLSGSSYEQYF
TGTGCCAGCAGCCATCTTAGCGGGAGCTCCTACGAGCAGTACTTC
>TRBJ1-6|TRBV18|.|.|14
CASSPPGEGNLLHF
TGTGCCAGCTCACCACCGGGCGAGGGAAACCTCCTCCACTTT
>TRBJ2-3|TRBV7-8|TRBD2|.|18
CASSSGLAGGLGTDTQYF
TGTGCCAGCAGCTCGGGACTAGCGGGGGGGCTTGGCACAGATACGCAGTATTTT
>TRBJ2-2|TRBV13|.|.|17
CASSSGGSGGNTGELFF
TGTGCCAGCAGCTCTGGCGGCTCGGGTGGAAACACCGGGGAGCTGTTTTTT
>TRBJ2-4|TRBV15|TRBD2|once|15
CATSRERAGGDIQYF
TGTGCCACCAGCAGAGAGAGGGCGGGGGGAGACATTCAGTACTTC
>TRBJ1-2|TRBV19|TRBD1|.|15
CASRPGTGADYGYTF
TGTGCCAGTAGACCCGGGACAGGGGCAGACTATGGCTACACCTTC
>TRBJ2-1|TRBV6-1|TRBD1|.|16
CASSETGGSTYNEQFF
TGTGCCAGCAGTGAGACAGGGGGGAGCACCTACAATGAGCAGTTCTTC
>TRBJ2-2|TRBV7-6|.|.|13
CASIRESTGELFF
TGTGCCAGCATTCGGGAGAGCACCGGGGAGCTGTTTTTT
>TRBJ1-3|TRBV18|.|.|15
CASSPIREAGNTIYF
TGTGCCAGCTCTCCTATCCGGGAGGCTGGAAACACCATATATTTT
>TRBJ2-7|TRBV19|.|once|13
CASSIGNFNEQYF
TGTGCCAGTAGTATAGGAAACTTTAACGAGCAGTACTTC
>TRBJ2-7|TRBV5-1|TRBD2|.|18
CASSFTGTSGGYTYEQYF
TGCGCCAGCAGCTTTACCGGGACTAGCGGGGGTTACACCTACGAGCAGTACTTC
>TRBJ2-1|TRBV9|TRBD1|.|15
CASSPQGTGGNEQFF
TGTGCCAGCAGCCCACAGGGGACCGGTGGCAATGAGCAGTTCTTC
>TRBJ2-3|TRBV11-3|.|.|15
CASSSPGENADTQYF
TGTGCCAGCAGCTCCCCAGGGGAAAACGCAGATACGCAGTATTTT
>TRBJ2-3|TRBV5-5|.|few|15
CASSPQEVEHDTQYF
TGTGCCAGCAGCCCACAAGAGGTAGAACATGATACGCAGTATTTT
>TRBJ2-7|TRBV19|.|.|14
CASSPGGASYEQYF
TGTGCCAGTAGCCCCGGGGGAGCATCCTACGAGCAGTACTTC
>TRBJ2-5|TRBV20-1|TRBD1|few|11
CSGTGVETQYF
TGCAGTGGAACAGGGGTAGAGACCCAGTACTTC